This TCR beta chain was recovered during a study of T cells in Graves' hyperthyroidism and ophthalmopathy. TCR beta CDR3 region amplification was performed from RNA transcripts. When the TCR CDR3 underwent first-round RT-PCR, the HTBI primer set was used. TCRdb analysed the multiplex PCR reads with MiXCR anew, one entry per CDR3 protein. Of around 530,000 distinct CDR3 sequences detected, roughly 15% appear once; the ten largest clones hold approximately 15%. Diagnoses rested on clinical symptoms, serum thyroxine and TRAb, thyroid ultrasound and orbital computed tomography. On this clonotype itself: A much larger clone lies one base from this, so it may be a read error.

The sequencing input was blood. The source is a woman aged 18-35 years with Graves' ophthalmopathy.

The CDR3 bases are TGTGCCAGCAGGAAGGGACAGGTGAACACTGAAGCTTTCTTT. Its protein is CASRKGQVNTEAFF. The chain links TRBV25-1 to TRBJ1-1, with 8 positions matching TRBD1. The CDR3 totals 14 residues. Germline loops: CDR1 MGHDK, CDR2 SYGVNS. Losses at the gene ends were 6 bases for V and 0 bases for J; bases not matched to a gene: 3.